The 9 T cell receptor beta chains below come from one sample, sequenced in a study of blood T cell repertoires in COVID-19. Profiled with immunoSEQ multiplex PCR; TCRdb holds only in-frame clones, not every one. The sample gives roughly 140,000 clones, 84% of which show up once; 35% to 40% is in the top ten. The sequenced sample was peripheral blood. The receptors stem from a human donor in a cohort sampled during active COVID-19.

V usage is TRBV6-5 and J usage is TRBJ2-7; D may be TRBD2 (6 bases). The CDR3 covers 16 residues. CDR1 and CDR2 (germline): MNHEY, SVGAGI. V lost 4 bases and J 7 bases, leaving 23 bases between the germline ends. The CDR3 reads CASSSRGGNYGWEQYF. The CDR3 DNA is TGTGCCAGCAGTTCCCGGGGAGGTAACTACGGATGGGAGCAGTACTTC.

This rearrangement joins TRBV7-8 to TRBJ1-1; 7 positions match TRBD1. Germline CDR1 SGHVS, CDR2 FQNEAQ. After removal of 5 bases from V and 4 bases from J, the junction contained 7 bases not matched to a gene. The CDR3 is 14 amino acids. CDR3 protein: CASSRTGAGTEAFF. The CDR3 DNA follows: TGTGCCAGCAGCCGTACAGGGGCAGGCACTGAAGCTTTCTTT. Full variable domain (missing parts from reference TRBV7-8 and TRBJ1-1): GAGVSQSPRYKVAKRGQDVALRCDPISGHVSLFWYQQALGQGPEFLTYFQNEAQLDKSGLPSDRFFAERPEGSVSTLKIQRTQQEDSAVYLCASSRTGAGTEAFFGQGTRLTVV.

V usage is TRBV30 and J usage is TRBJ1-1; tentatively, D is TRBD1 (5 bases). V was clipped by 0 bases and J by 13 bases, with 12 bases between them. CDR3 size: 11 residues. The germline V gene has CDR1 GTSNPN and CDR2 SVGIG (reference sequence). The DNA of the CDR3 is TGTGCCTGGAGTGTACAGGCGGTCGGTTTCTTT. Encoded protein: CAWSVQAVGFF. The full variable domain, with the rest looked up from reference TRBV30 and TRBJ1-1, is SQTIHQWPATLVQPVGSPLSLECTVEGTSNPNLYWYRQAAGRGLQLLFYSVGIGQISSEVPQNLSASRPQDRQFILSSKKLLLSDSGFYLCAWSVQAVGFFGQGTRLTVV.

The CDR3 here is CASDIGTVAEAFF. CDR3 in DNA: TGTGCCAGCGATATCGGGACAGTCGCTGAAGCTTTCTTT. The rearrangement links TRBV6-5 to TRBJ1-1; 7 bases are a match to TRBD1. The CDR3 loop spans 13 amino acids. Germline CDR1 and CDR2: MNHEY and SVGAGI. The trim removed 8 bases at V and 6 bases at J, leaving 9 bases unmatched.

This chain uses TRBV12-5 with TRBJ1-3; D is perhaps TRBD1 (5 bases). V gave up 5 bases and J gave up 4 bases, with 12 bases separating them. CDR3 length: 14 amino acids. Germline-derived CDR1 and CDR2 are LGHNT and FRNRAP. For the CDR3, the DNA is TGTGCTAGTGGTCCCTCGGGGGTGGGAAACACCATATATTTT. Translating gives CASGPSGVGNTIYF.

The chain is built from TRBV5-1 and TRBJ1-4; 10 nucleotides match TRBD1. The trim removed 4 bases at V and 6 bases at J, leaving 6 bases unmatched. The CDR3 consists of 15 residues. The germline CDR1 and CDR2 sequences are SGHRS and YFSETQ. CDR3 sequence reads: CASSVDRGRDEKLFF. DNA of the CDR3: TGCGCCAGCAGCGTAGACAGGGGGCGCGATGAAAAACTGTTTTTT.

This chain uses TRBV2 with TRBJ2-3; D is possibly TRBD2 (6 bases). The V end lost 6 bases, the J end lost 4 bases, and 14 bases lay between the germline ends. The germline CDR1 and CDR2 sequences are SNHLY and FYNNEI. The CDR3 runs to 14 residues. The chain's CDR3 is CASSVGLAPDTQYF. The CDR3 DNA reads as TGTGCCAGCAGCGTCGGGCTAGCGCCAGATACGCAGTATTTT.

The chain links TRBV27 to TRBJ2-5; D is ambiguous. The V end was cut by 6 bases, the J end by 7 bases, with 15 bases between. Germline loops: CDR1 MNHEY, CDR2 SMNVEV (reference sequence). The CDR3 spans 13 residues. CDR3 nucleotides: TGTGCCAGCAGCCAATTCGAGACGGGGACCCAGTACTTC. Amino acids: CASSQFETGTQYF.

This chain connects TRBV28 to TRBJ1-5; 9 positions match TRBD1. Per the germline V gene, CDR1 is MDHEN and CDR2 is SYDVKM. The CDR3 consists of 17 residues. Trimming removed 6 bases from V and 2 bases from J; junction bases left unmatched: 11. The CDR3 DNA sequence: TGTGCCAGCAGATCCGGACAGGGGCGGTTTGGCAATCAGCCCCAGCATTTT. It specifies CASRSGQGRFGNQPQHF.